This T cell receptor (beta chain) emerged from a study of PD-1 blockade in classical Hodgkin lymphoma (dated by TCRdb to 2020 to 2022). Regarding the research as a whole: Nivolumab dosing was 3 mg/kg intravenously every 2 weeks, continuing until either disease progression or unacceptable toxicity. The study used CyTOF and TCR beta sequencing to define a peripheral blood immune signature of response to PD-1 blockade in classical Hodgkin lymphoma. General findings and caveats noted by the study authors: Trial patients with a complete response had baseline diversity similar to that of newly diagnosed patients, while partial responders and progressors had significantly lower diversity. Baseline TCR diversity was reported to be lower in newly diagnosed patients than in healthy donors, and even lower in relapsed/refractory patients. Lower diversity was seen in patients whose nivolumab began less than 1 year after ASCT, and these patients were left out of later analyses so that immune reconstitution would not confound the results. CD4+ but not CD8+ TCR diversity rose significantly by C4D1 (p=0.0027 vs p=0.16), most apparent in complete responders (p=0.02). The study covered only a single clinical trial cohort, and the causes of the repertoire differences, possibly disease activity or prior therapy, were still not defined.

As concerns this clone: There is no known antigen for this receptor. Per-base qualities were not stored, and no clone one base away is much larger.

Based on the germline V gene (reference sequence), the CDR1 and CDR2 sequences are SEHNR and FQNEAQ. The CDR3, cysteine through phenylalanine, is 14 amino acids long. The only DNA kept is the CDR3, 42 bases in frame from the first base. Germline trimming: 4 bases from V, 10 bases from J; junction bases outside gene matches: 10. The Qiagen DNeasy kit was used to extract genomic DNA both from unsorted PBMCs and from the negatively selected CD4+ and CD8+ fractions. Amplification of TCR beta CDR3 regions was done by immunoSEQ multiplex PCR with primers that anneal to V and J segments. A synthetic immune receptor repertoire was used to minimize amplification bias, and remaining bias was computationally removed after sequencing. For the original study's pipeline: Custom Python scripts were used to quantify repertoire diversity as the Shannon entropy index. Unsorted, CD4+ and CD8+ repertoires were analyzed separately, except for combined analyses in which CD4+ and CD8+ sequences were merged in silico. A clone counted as expanded when the clone's frequency after treatment rose at least 2-fold relative to C1D1, and clones undetected at baseline were given a pseudocount of 0.5. Clones with 0 or 1 copy at C1D1 were defined as singleton clones, while clones with 2 or more copies were defined as non-singleton clones. By matching protein sequences in sorted samples from the same patient, clones expanded in unsorted samples were annotated as CD4+, CD8+ or unknown. Diversity changes from C1D1 to C4D1 were tested in paired samples using Wilcoxon tests. TCRdb took this table from immuneACCESS and kept in-frame rearrangements with V and J called. Such tables lack part of the clones; where checked against another copy, unresolved V genes explain under half of the gap, and the rest is unexplained. V, J and clone size reflect that table, while D and trimming were determined from the DNA. In this sample the table shows about 58,000 clones, approximately 90% of which occur a single time. Clones ranked in the top ten supply under 7% of the sample.

Reading the label with the study, this specimen's time point is: cycle 2 day 1 (C2D1) of nivolumab. Relapse after autologous stem cell transplantation had occurred in all trial patients, and cohorts A, B and C were distinguished by prior brentuximab vedotin exposure. A total of over 50 patients with relapsed/refractory classical Hodgkin lymphoma made up the trial cohort, and each patient's best overall response was complete response, partial response or progressive disease. Single-agent nivolumab was administered to trial patients in the multi-cohort phase II CheckMate 205 trial. An independent review committee assessed best overall response by applying the 2007 International Working Group response criteria. Trial PBMCs were collected immediately before nivolumab initiation (C1D1) and during therapy at cycle 2 day 1 and cycle 4 day 1. Peripheral blood was collected in 8 mL Vacutainer Cell Preparation Tubes, from which PBMCs were isolated by centrifugation and then cryopreserved.

The receptor was derived from a human donor with classical Hodgkin lymphoma. The chain was built from TRBV7-9 and TRBJ1-1; 9 bases in the middle match TRBD1. Source: peripheral blood mononuclear cells (PBMCs), taken before the second cycle of nivolumab. The CDR3: CASSYSGQGPPAFF. The DNA is TGTGCCAGCAGCTACTCGGGACAGGGTCCGCCAGCTTTCTTT.